This TCR beta chain was captured in a study of PD-L1 blockade in urothelial cancer. Study information: Males with urothelial cancer arising in the bladder constituted most of the 29 patients. Reported median T cell count for blood samples was some 140,000.

Patients in the study were battling locally advanced or metastatic urothelial carcinoma. Study-level results: A below-median TCR clonality in blood before treatment predicted better survival.

Libraries were prepared by immunoSEQ multiplex PCR; TCRdb keeps only in-frame clonotypes and omits some of them. This repertoire shows roughly 48,000 clones, over 75% found once; its top ten account for 5.5% to 7.5%. CDR1 is GTSNPN and CDR2 is SVGIG in the germline V gene (reference sequence). The CDR3 is 15 amino acids. The germline V and J ends were trimmed by 3 bases and 0 bases, with 12 bases remaining between them. Concerning this clone: Its specificity is not known.

Sequences were derived from PBMCs, sampled around atezolizumab (anti-PD-L1) treatment. This sequence joins TRBV30 and TRBJ1-5; D may be TRBD1 (6 bases). The clonotype was recovered from a man in his forties or fifties with urothelial cancer. The CDR3 sequence: CAWSEDSHSNQPQHF. The CDR3 nucleotides are TGTGCCTGGAGCGAGGACAGCCATAGCAATCAGCCCCAGCATTTT.